This is a list of T cell receptor beta chains from one sample in a study of shared clonotypes between healthy human individuals. Assay used: immunoSEQ multiplex PCR; TCRdb lists only in-frame clones, some missing. The table includes millions of clones, about 95% detected once. Specimen: naive CD8+ T cells sorted from blood. Receptors were obtained from a man aged 18 to 29 in good health. The CDR3 runs from the conserved cysteine through the conserved F or W. Fields, in order: D gene, clone size, V gene, J gene, CDR3 protein, CDR3 DNA. D genes are given only for firm matches. Size is omitted from some rows. Given values are once, few, many or a class for expanded clones.

D gene: .; clone size: .; V gene: TRBV27; J gene: TRBJ2-7; CDR3 protein: CASSLYADGTYEQYF; CDR3 DNA: TGTGCCAGCAGTTTATACGCGGACGGCACCTACGAGCAGTACTTC
D gene: .; clone size: .; V gene: TRBV7-6; J gene: TRBJ2-5; CDR3 protein: CASSLELSVLETQYF; CDR3 DNA: TGTGCCAGCAGCTTAGAGTTATCGGTATTAGAGACCCAGTACTTC
D gene: .; clone size: .; V gene: TRBV6-6; J gene: TRBJ2-1; CDR3 protein: CASSYAGYNEQFF; CDR3 DNA: TGTGCCAGCAGTTACGCTGGTTACAATGAGCAGTTCTTC
D gene: TRBD1; clone size: .; V gene: TRBV5-1; J gene: TRBJ1-2; CDR3 protein: CASSLFGDRDGYTF; CDR3 DNA: TGCGCCAGCAGCTTGTTTGGGGACAGGGATGGCTACACCTTC
D gene: .; clone size: .; V gene: TRBV6-1; J gene: TRBJ2-3; CDR3 protein: CASSGIQGVDTQYF; CDR3 DNA: TGTGCCAGCAGTGGCATACAGGGAGTAGATACGCAGTATTTT
D gene: TRBD2; clone size: .; V gene: TRBV7-6; J gene: TRBJ2-1; CDR3 protein: CASSLLASGYNEQFF; CDR3 DNA: TGTGCCAGCAGCTTACTGGCTAGCGGGTACAATGAGCAGTTCTTC
D gene: .; clone size: .; V gene: TRBV5-4; J gene: TRBJ2-2; CDR3 protein: CASSFPGAGGELFF; CDR3 DNA: TGTGCCAGCAGCTTTCCAGGGGCCGGCGGGGAGCTGTTTTTT
D gene: TRBD1; clone size: .; V gene: TRBV5-6; J gene: TRBJ2-7; CDR3 protein: CASSLASRQGHEQYF; CDR3 DNA: TGTGCCAGCAGCTTGGCCTCTCGACAGGGGCACGAGCAGTACTTC
D gene: .; clone size: .; V gene: TRBV7-3; J gene: TRBJ2-7; CDR3 protein: CASSDGSSYEQYF; CDR3 DNA: TGTGCCAGCAGCGACGGGAGTTCCTACGAGCAGTACTTC
D gene: TRBD1; clone size: .; V gene: TRBV9; J gene: TRBJ2-2; CDR3 protein: CASSDPRDRGPTGELFF; CDR3 DNA: TGTGCCAGCAGCGACCCCCGGGACAGGGGACCAACCGGGGAGCTGTTTTTT
D gene: TRBD1; clone size: .; V gene: TRBV29-1; J gene: TRBJ2-7; CDR3 protein: CSVLTGGSDEQYF; CDR3 DNA: TGCAGCGTTCTAACAGGGGGGTCTGACGAGCAGTACTTC
D gene: .; clone size: .; V gene: TRBV29-1; J gene: TRBJ2-7; CDR3 protein: CSVERDGSYEQYF; CDR3 DNA: TGCAGCGTTGAACGGGACGGCTCCTACGAGCAGTACTTC
D gene: .; clone size: .; V gene: TRBV27; J gene: TRBJ2-2; CDR3 protein: CASSLLENTGELFF; CDR3 DNA: TGTGCCAGCAGTTTACTAGAAAACACCGGGGAGCTGTTTTTT
D gene: .; clone size: few; V gene: TRBV27; J gene: TRBJ1-5; CDR3 protein: CASSLGTYGDQPQHF; CDR3 DNA: TGTGCCAGCAGTTTAGGGACCTACGGTGATCAGCCCCAGCATTTT
D gene: TRBD2; clone size: .; V gene: TRBV4-3; J gene: TRBJ2-7; CDR3 protein: CASSQDRGDEQYF; CDR3 DNA: TGCGCCAGCAGCCAGGACCGGGGGGACGAGCAGTACTTC
D gene: TRBD1; clone size: .; V gene: TRBV11-3; J gene: TRBJ2-6; CDR3 protein: CASISGTGDSGANVLTF; CDR3 DNA: TGTGCCAGCATCTCCGGGACAGGGGACTCTGGGGCCAACGTCCTGACTTTC
D gene: .; clone size: .; V gene: TRBV13; J gene: TRBJ2-1; CDR3 protein: CASSSSDSSYNEQFF; CDR3 DNA: TGTGCCAGCAGCAGTAGCGACAGCTCCTACAATGAGCAGTTCTTC
D gene: .; clone size: .; V gene: TRBV6-5; J gene: TRBJ1-1; CDR3 protein: CASSYSGGNTEAFF; CDR3 DNA: TGTGCCAGCAGTTACTCGGGAGGGAACACTGAAGCTTTCTTT
D gene: .; clone size: .; V gene: TRBV5-6; J gene: TRBJ2-7; CDR3 protein: CASSLGGAAYEQYF; CDR3 DNA: TGTGCCAGCAGTTTGGGCGGAGCGGCCTACGAGCAGTACTTC
D gene: .; clone size: .; V gene: TRBV12-5; J gene: TRBJ1-2; CDR3 protein: CASGLLGGVPDGYTF; CDR3 DNA: TGTGCTAGTGGTTTGCTGGGCGGCGTCCCCGATGGCTACACCTTC
D gene: .; clone size: .; V gene: TRBV28; J gene: TRBJ1-1; CDR3 protein: CASRWQGYEAFF; CDR3 DNA: TGTGCCAGCAGATGGCAGGGATATGAAGCTTTCTTT
D gene: TRBD2; clone size: .; V gene: TRBV29-1; J gene: TRBJ2-7; CDR3 protein: CSVEDSAGAAVQYF; CDR3 DNA: TGCAGCGTTGAAGACTCAGCGGGGGCCGCTGTGCAGTACTTC
D gene: TRBD1; clone size: .; V gene: TRBV7-9; J gene: TRBJ2-7; CDR3 protein: CASSSPGQGTWEQYF; CDR3 DNA: TGTGCCAGCAGCTCCCCGGGACAGGGGACGTGGGAGCAGTACTTC
D gene: .; clone size: .; V gene: TRBV29-1; J gene: TRBJ2-1; CDR3 protein: CSAIHLGEQFF; CDR3 DNA: TGCAGCGCTATCCACCTCGGTGAGCAGTTCTTC
D gene: .; clone size: .; V gene: TRBV27; J gene: TRBJ2-5; CDR3 protein: CASSLGSGPPRETQYF; CDR3 DNA: TGTGCCAGCAGTTTAGGTAGCGGTCCACCAAGGGAGACCCAGTACTTC
D gene: .; clone size: .; V gene: TRBV9; J gene: TRBJ2-7; CDR3 protein: CASSPSGSLYEQYF; CDR3 DNA: TGTGCCAGCAGCCCCTCGGGCAGCCTCTACGAGCAGTACTTC
D gene: TRBD1; clone size: .; V gene: TRBV28; J gene: TRBJ1-1; CDR3 protein: CASSLYQGAMNTEAFF; CDR3 DNA: TGTGCCAGCAGTTTATATCAGGGGGCTATGAACACTGAAGCTTTCTTT
D gene: TRBD1; clone size: .; V gene: TRBV5-1; J gene: TRBJ2-1; CDR3 protein: CASSQDRALYNEQFF; CDR3 DNA: TGCGCCAGCAGCCAGGACAGGGCACTCTACAATGAGCAGTTCTTC
D gene: .; clone size: .; V gene: TRBV4-1; J gene: TRBJ1-1; CDR3 protein: CASSRVNTEAFF; CDR3 DNA: TGCGCCAGCAGTCGTGTGAACACTGAAGCTTTCTTT
D gene: .; clone size: .; V gene: TRBV7-9; J gene: TRBJ2-2; CDR3 protein: CASSLVQTSNTGELFF; CDR3 DNA: TGTGCCAGCAGCTTAGTTCAGACCTCGAACACCGGGGAGCTGTTTTTT
D gene: .; clone size: .; V gene: TRBV27; J gene: TRBJ2-3; CDR3 protein: CASSLSATSSTDTQYF; CDR3 DNA: TGTGCCAGCAGTTTATCGGCCACCAGTAGCACAGATACGCAGTATTTT
D gene: .; clone size: .; V gene: TRBV27; J gene: TRBJ2-7; CDR3 protein: CASSLWWGPYEQYF; CDR3 DNA: TGTGCCAGCAGTTTATGGTGGGGACCCTACGAGCAGTACTTC
D gene: .; clone size: .; V gene: TRBV27; J gene: TRBJ1-6; CDR3 protein: CASSLGISYNSPLHF; CDR3 DNA: TGTGCCAGCAGTCTAGGGATCTCCTATAATTCACCCCTCCACTTT
D gene: .; clone size: few; V gene: TRBV5-4; J gene: TRBJ1-2; CDR3 protein: CASSLGGDGYTF; CDR3 DNA: TGTGCCAGCAGCTTGGGAGGGGATGGCTACACCTTC
D gene: .; clone size: .; V gene: TRBV15; J gene: TRBJ1-1; CDR3 protein: CATGHRNTEAFF; CDR3 DNA: TGTGCCACGGGACACAGGAACACTGAAGCTTTCTTT
D gene: TRBD1; clone size: .; V gene: TRBV28; J gene: TRBJ2-7; CDR3 protein: CASSFLLRQGVSYEQYF; CDR3 DNA: TGTGCCAGCAGTTTTCTCCTCCGGCAGGGGGTGTCCTACGAGCAGTACTTC
D gene: TRBD1; clone size: .; V gene: TRBV5-7; J gene: TRBJ2-1; CDR3 protein: CASSYPRTGGMDEQFF; CDR3 DNA: TGTGCCAGCAGCTATCCCCGGACAGGGGGCATGGATGAGCAGTTCTTC
D gene: .; clone size: .; V gene: TRBV4-3; J gene: TRBJ1-4; CDR3 protein: CASSQDVEEKLFF; CDR3 DNA: TGCGCCAGCAGCCAAGATGTAGAGGAAAAACTGTTTTTT
D gene: .; clone size: .; V gene: TRBV7-4; J gene: TRBJ2-4; CDR3 protein: CASSLPDILAKNIQYF; CDR3 DNA: TGTGCCAGCAGCTTACCGGACATACTAGCCAAAAACATTCAGTACTTC
D gene: TRBD1; clone size: .; V gene: TRBV6-1; J gene: TRBJ1-4; CDR3 protein: CASSEGTGVFATNEKLFF; CDR3 DNA: TGTGCCAGCAGTGAAGGGACAGGCGTCTTTGCAACTAATGAAAAACTGTTTTTT
D gene: TRBD2; clone size: .; V gene: TRBV4-2; J gene: TRBJ2-5; CDR3 protein: CASSPALAGGYQETQYF; CDR3 DNA: TGTGCCAGCAGCCCAGCCCTGGCGGGGGGTTACCAAGAGACCCAGTACTTC
D gene: TRBD1; clone size: .; V gene: TRBV4-1; J gene: TRBJ2-1; CDR3 protein: CASSLRTGLDEQFF; CDR3 DNA: TGCGCCAGCAGCCTGAGGACAGGGCTCGATGAGCAGTTCTTC
D gene: TRBD1; clone size: .; V gene: TRBV9; J gene: TRBJ1-2; CDR3 protein: CASSTTGDGYTF; CDR3 DNA: TGTGCCAGCAGCACAACAGGGGATGGCTACACCTTC
D gene: .; clone size: .; V gene: TRBV4-2; J gene: TRBJ2-3; CDR3 protein: CASSQGGAADTQYF; CDR3 DNA: TGTGCCAGCAGCCAAGGGGGGGCAGCAGATACGCAGTATTTT
D gene: .; clone size: .; V gene: TRBV5-4; J gene: TRBJ2-3; CDR3 protein: CASSNDDRLGGADTQYF; CDR3 DNA: TGTGCCAGCAGTAACGACGACAGGTTAGGAGGGGCAGATACGCAGTATTTT
D gene: .; clone size: .; V gene: TRBV6-1; J gene: TRBJ2-7; CDR3 protein: CASSRLGSYEQYF; CDR3 DNA: TGTGCCAGCAGTCGCCTGGGGTCCTACGAGCAGTACTTC
D gene: .; clone size: .; V gene: TRBV6-1; J gene: TRBJ2-1; CDR3 protein: CASSPLGTFYNEQFF; CDR3 DNA: TGTGCCAGCAGTCCGCTGGGGACATTCTACAATGAGCAGTTCTTC